This T cell receptor beta chain derives from a study of blood T cell repertoires in COVID-19. As for the study in general: There were acute and convalescent COVID-19 samples, and they came from the United States, Italy and Spain. Sample material is recorded as cDNA or gDNA derived from T cells, B-cell-depleted T cells, or PBMCs.

The CDR3 loop spans 16 amino acids. The data were produced by immunoSEQ multiplex PCR, yet TCRdb's version contains in-frame clones alone and is incomplete. The table lists about 160,000 clones, 80% to 95% of them singletons. The material sequenced was peripheral blood. The V call is TRBV21-1, the J call TRBJ1-2. TRBV21-1 is assigned pseudogene status. The source of this sequence is a woman aged 50 to 65 with acute or convalescent COVID-19. DNA of the CDR3: TGTGCCAGCAGCAAAAGGTCCAAGGGAGGGGACTATGGCTACACCTTC. Translation gives CASSKRSKGGDYGYTF.